This is a list of T cell receptor beta chains from one sample in a study of cytomegalovirus exposure and HLA in healthy donors. This table comes from immunoSEQ multiplex PCR, and its TCRdb copy is limited to in-frame clones, with some not included. The sample contains tens of thousands of clones, roughly 77% of which appear only once. The sequenced sample was PBMCs. Receptor source: a woman aged 40 to 50 in good health and CMV-seropositive. The CDR3 runs from the conserved cysteine through the conserved F or W. The D gene is left open where the match is weak. Only some rows state a clone size, as once, few, many or a class for expanded clones.

>-|TRBJ2-1|TRBD1|TRBV19
CASSLSGTGFDEQFF
TGTGCCAGTTCACTATCCGGGACAGGGTTCGATGAGCAGTTCTTC
>-|TRBJ2-7|TRBD1|TRBV5-6
CASSFGTGVYEQYF
TGTGCCAGCAGCTTCGGGACAGGGGTCTACGAGCAGTACTTC
>-|TRBJ2-7|-|TRBV29-1
CSVERQGTYEQYF
TGCAGCGTTGAAAGGCAGGGGACCTACGAGCAGTACTTC
>few|TRBJ2-1|-|TRBV5-1
CASSLGPPGGEQFF
TGCGCCAGCAGCTTGGGCCCCCCGGGTGGGGAGCAGTTCTTC
>-|TRBJ2-7|-|TRBV19
CASRTGAVLYEQYF
TGTGCCAGTAGGACAGGAGCCGTTCTCTACGAGCAGTACTTC
>-|TRBJ1-2|TRBD1|TRBV4-2
CASSNRQGAHGYTF
TGTGCCAGCAGTAACAGACAGGGGGCTCATGGCTACACCTTC
>once|TRBJ2-7|TRBD1|TRBV19
CASSSLPGQGIYEQYF
TGTGCCAGTAGTTCCCTGCCGGGACAGGGGATTTACGAGCAGTACTTC
>-|TRBJ2-3|TRBD2|TRBV4-1
CASSQETGLGTDTQYF
TGCGCCAGCAGCCAAGAAACGGGACTAGGCACAGATACGCAGTATTTT
>-|TRBJ1-1|-|TRBV25-1
CASSVSMNTEAFF
TGTGCCAGCAGTGTCAGTATGAACACTGAAGCTTTCTTT
>-|TRBJ2-1|-|TRBV7-7
CASSRDFYNEQFF
TGTGCTAGCAGCCGGGACTTCTACAATGAGCAGTTCTTC
>-|TRBJ1-1|-|TRBV7-9
CASSLEGVTEAFF
TGTGCCAGCAGCTTGGAGGGTGTCACTGAAGCTTTCTTT
>-|TRBJ1-2|-|TRBV19
CASSSRGYGYTF
TGTGCCAGTAGTAGCAGAGGCTATGGCTACACCTTC
>-|TRBJ1-1|-|TRBV30
CAWSVNSLLEAFF
TGTGCCTGGAGTGTAAACAGCCTACTTGAAGCTTTCTTT
>-|TRBJ2-7|TRBD1|TRBV4-3
CASSQEVLAGGSYEQYF
TGCGCCAGCAGCCAAGAAGTCCTAGCAGGGGGATCCTACGAGCAGTACTTC
>-|TRBJ2-7|TRBD1|TRBV7-3
CASSHSGTGPWEQYF
TGTGCCAGCAGCCATTCCGGGACAGGTCCTTGGGAGCAGTACTTC
>-|TRBJ2-1|-|TRBV19
CASSTAWTTQQFF
TGTGCCAGTAGTACCGCCTGGACTACCCAGCAGTTCTTC
>-|TRBJ1-3|-|TRBV5-1
CASSLTAGNTIYF
TGCGCCAGCAGCTTGACAGCTGGAAACACCATATATTTT
>-|TRBJ1-1|-|TRBV28
CASSSRGETEAFF
TGTGCCAGCAGTTCTAGGGGTGAGACTGAAGCTTTCTTT
>few|TRBJ1-5|-|TRBV27
CASSRGGLGNQPQHF
TGTGCCAGCAGTAGGGGGGGGCTGGGCAATCAGCCCCAGCATTTT
>-|TRBJ2-7|-|TRBV7-6
CASSATGNEQYF
TGTGCCAGCAGCGCGACAGGTAACGAGCAGTACTTC
>-|TRBJ2-1|TRBD2|TRBV5-1
CASSLPLAGGPGEQFF
TGCGCCAGCAGCTTACCTCTTGCGGGAGGGCCCGGTGAGCAGTTCTTC
>few|TRBJ2-5|-|TRBV28
CASRQLAPVRGTQYF
TGTGCCAGCCGGCAACTAGCTCCCGTAAGGGGGACCCAGTACTTC
>once|TRBJ2-1|TRBD2|TRBV6-5
CASGRSRGGYNEQFF
TGTGCCAGCGGAAGAAGTCGGGGGGGTTACAATGAGCAGTTCTTC
>-|TRBJ1-4|-|TRBV6-1
CASSVQGNEKLFF
TGTGCCAGCAGTGTCCAGGGAAATGAAAAACTGTTTTTT
>-|TRBJ1-5|-|TRBV7-9
CASSFGQFNQPQHF
TGTGCCAGCAGCTTCGGACAGTTCAATCAGCCCCAGCATTTT
>-|TRBJ2-1|-|TRBV7-2
CASSPDPHRPNEQFF
TGTGCCAGCAGCCCAGACCCTCACAGGCCCAATGAGCAGTTCTTC
>-|TRBJ1-5|-|TRBV28
CASRRTSTNQPQHF
TGTGCCAGCAGACGGACTTCCACCAATCAGCCCCAGCATTTT
>-|TRBJ1-2|TRBD1|TRBV2
CASRGDRASYGYTF
TGTGCCAGCAGGGGGGACAGGGCGAGCTATGGCTACACCTTC
>-|TRBJ2-7|TRBD2|TRBV29-1
CSVDGLAGFYEQYF
TGCAGCGTTGACGGACTAGCGGGGTTCTACGAGCAGTACTTC
>-|TRBJ2-7|TRBD1|TRBV29-1
CSVAPDRYPYEQYF
TGCAGCGTCGCACCGGACAGGTACCCCTACGAGCAGTACTTC
>-|TRBJ1-3|TRBD1|TRBV9
CASSHSKDRGTGNTIYF
TGTGCCAGCAGCCACAGCAAAGACAGGGGAACTGGAAACACCATATATTTT
>-|TRBJ2-5|-|TRBV28
CASRRGQETQYF
TGTGCCAGCCGGAGAGGCCAAGAGACCCAGTACTTC
>-|TRBJ1-2|-|TRBV6-5
CASQTGNGYTF
TGTGCCAGCCAAACAGGAAATGGCTACACCTTC
>-|TRBJ2-5|TRBD1|TRBV11-2
CASSWDRAETQYF
TGTGCCAGCAGCTGGGACAGGGCTGAGACCCAGTACTTC
>-|TRBJ2-1|TRBD2|TRBV4-3
CASSQTGLAGTPLYNEQFF
TGCGCCAGCAGCCAGACCGGACTAGCGGGTACCCCCTTGTACAATGAGCAGTTCTTC
>-|TRBJ2-7|-|TRBV25-1
CASSESLARHEQYF
TGTGCCAGCAGTGAATCCCTCGCCAGGCACGAGCAGTACTTC
>few|TRBJ2-1|TRBD2|TRBV6-5
CASSYSTAGKHNEQFF
TGTGCCAGCAGTTACTCGACAGCGGGGAAACACAATGAGCAGTTCTTC
>once|TRBJ1-3|-|TRBV15
CATSSNRVSGNTIYF
TGTGCCACCAGCTCTAACAGGGTCTCTGGAAACACCATATATTTT
>few|TRBJ2-7|TRBD2|TRBV5-1
CASSPSGGTSYEQYF
TGCGCCAGCAGCCCTAGCGGGGGGACTTCCTACGAGCAGTACTTC
>-|TRBJ1-3|TRBD1|TRBV7-2
CASSLVGQGFSGNTIYF
TGTGCCAGCAGCTTAGTCGGACAGGGATTCTCTGGAAACACCATATATTTT
>few|TRBJ1-1|-|TRBV5-8
CASSFRTSQPGNTEAFF
TGTGCCAGCAGCTTCCGGACCTCCCAACCGGGAAACACTGAAGCTTTCTTT
>-|TRBJ2-3|-|TRBV2
CARKGDSTDTQYF
TGTGCCAGGAAGGGGGATAGCACAGATACGCAGTATTTT
>-|TRBJ1-2|TRBD1|TRBV5-1
CASSLGQGADGYTF
TGCGCCAGCAGCTTGGGGCAGGGGGCTGATGGCTACACCTTC
>-|TRBJ2-7|TRBD2|TRBV7-8
CASSLAAGGPGYEQYF
TGTGCCAGCAGCTTAGCGGCGGGAGGGCCTGGTTACGAGCAGTACTTC
>-|TRBJ2-3|-|TRBV14
CASSQGSAATRTDTQYF
TGTGCCAGCAGCCAAGGGTCTGCGGCTACACGCACAGATACGCAGTATTTT
>once|TRBJ2-2|TRBD2|TRBV7-3
CASSHLQAGGPGTGELFF
TGTGCCAGCAGCCACCTCCAGGCGGGAGGGCCAGGTACCGGGGAGCTGTTTTTT
>few|TRBJ2-5|TRBD2|TRBV4-3
CASSQARTSGRSRWETQYF
TGCGCCAGCAGCCAAGCCAGGACTAGCGGGAGGTCACGGTGGGAGACCCAGTACTTC
>-|TRBJ2-7|TRBD2|TRBV4-3
CASSQEIQGASGSGYEQYF
TGCGCCAGCAGCCAAGAAATCCAGGGGGCTAGCGGGAGTGGGTACGAGCAGTACTTC
>-|TRBJ2-1|TRBD2|TRBV9
CASSVELAGAYEQFF
TGTGCCAGCAGCGTAGAACTAGCGGGAGCATATGAGCAGTTCTTC
>few|TRBJ1-6|TRBD1|TRBV5-1
CASSLGQGNSPLHF
TGCGCCAGCAGCTTGGGACAGGGGAATTCACCCCTCCACTTT
>-|TRBJ2-1|-|TRBV7-7
CASSYSPGNEQFF
TGTGCTAGCAGCTACTCCCCCGGGAATGAGCAGTTCTTC
>-|TRBJ1-1|-|TRBV10-3
CAIGNTANTEAFF
TGTGCCATCGGCAATACAGCAAACACTGAAGCTTTCTTT
>-|TRBJ2-7|TRBD1|TRBV20-1
CSADRGYEQYF
TGCAGTGCTGACAGGGGCTACGAGCAGTACTTC